Described below is a single T cell receptor beta chain sequence and its context. This entry belongs to a study of control samples from healthy donors and cancer patients. Germline CDR1 is SGHDN and CDR2 is FVKESK. The CDR3 has 14 amino acids. With 4 bases removed from V and 7 bases from J, the gap between germline ends came to 16 bases. TCRdb's copy holds only in-frame clones and misses some; the assay was immunoSEQ multiplex PCR. The sample carries 84,000 or so clones, around 91% recorded once. The rearrangement joins TRBV14 to TRBJ1-2, with D perhaps matching TRBD1 (5 bases). The sequencing sample was made of blood. This TCR was recovered from a man aged 50 to 60 in good health. Here the CDR3 reads CASSRGGAGGGYTF. CDR3 nucleotide sequence: TGTGCCAGCAGCCGGGGGGGAGCTGGCGGTGGCTACACCTTC.